These 3 T cell receptor beta chains were all obtained from the same sample, sequenced in a study of cytomegalovirus exposure and HLA in healthy donors. Researchers ran the PCR with 60 Vbeta and 13 Jbeta primers. The method was immunoSEQ multiplex PCR; TCRdb's version includes in-frame clones alone and lacks a portion of them. The repertoire holds more than 150,000 clones, with approximately 84% as singletons. Sequences were obtained from PBMCs. These receptors were obtained from a boy between 10 and 17 years old in good health and CMV-seronegative.

This chain links TRBV30 with TRBJ1-1; D remains ambiguous. V was trimmed by 0 bases and J by 5 bases, leaving 7 bases between them. The CDR3 extends over 12 amino acids. CDR1 and CDR2 from the germline V gene are GTSNPN and SVGIG (reference sequence). In DNA form, the CDR3 reads TGTGCCTGGAGTGTACGGGGAACTGAAGCTTTCTTT. It specifies CAWSVRGTEAFF.

The CDR3 spells CASSRTPGTNEKLFF. The CDR3 DNA follows: TGTGCCAGCAGTCGGACTCCTGGCACTAATGAAAAACTGTTTTTT. The chain joins TRBV5-6 to TRBJ1-4, with D unresolved. The ends were cut back, 5 bases at V and 2 bases at J, with 13 bases in the middle. This CDR3 is 15 amino acids long. In germline, CDR1 is SGHDT, CDR2 YYEEEE.

The chain employs TRBV14 and TRBJ2-7; D unresolved. Germline CDR1 reads SGHDN; CDR2 reads FVKESK. The length of the CDR3 is 15 residues. Trimming cost V 0 bases and J 5 bases, with 14 bases left between them. CDR3 loop: CASSQESPGLDEQYF. DNA of the CDR3: TGTGCCAGCAGCCAAGAATCTCCGGGTCTGGACGAGCAGTACTTC.